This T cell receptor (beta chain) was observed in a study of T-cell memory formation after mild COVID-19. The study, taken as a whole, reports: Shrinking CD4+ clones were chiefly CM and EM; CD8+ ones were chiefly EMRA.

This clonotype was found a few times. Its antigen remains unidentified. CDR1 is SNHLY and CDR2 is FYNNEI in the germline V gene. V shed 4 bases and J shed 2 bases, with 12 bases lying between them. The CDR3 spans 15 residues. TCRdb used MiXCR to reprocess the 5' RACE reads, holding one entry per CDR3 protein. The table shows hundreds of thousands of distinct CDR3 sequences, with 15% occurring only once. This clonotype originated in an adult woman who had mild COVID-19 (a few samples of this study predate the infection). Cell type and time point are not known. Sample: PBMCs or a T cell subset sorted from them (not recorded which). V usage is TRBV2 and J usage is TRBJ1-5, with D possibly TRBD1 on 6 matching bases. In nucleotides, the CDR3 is TGTGCCAGCAGTGTACAGGGACTGGGCAATCAGCCCCAGCATTTT. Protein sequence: CASSVQGLGNQPQHF.